A selection of T cell receptor beta chains follows, all from one sample in a study of graft-versus-host responses after intestinal transplantation. The protocol was immunoSEQ multiplex PCR, while the TCRdb copy is restricted to in-frame clones and leaves out a portion. The sample lists about 31,000 clones, roughly four fifths occurring once. Antigen specificity for these receptors is unknown. Material: unstimulated CD8+ T cells sorted from spleen or lymph node cells, obtained before intestinal transplant. These receptors came from a human donor who received an intestinal transplant. Both conserved end residues are part of each CDR3. A D gene is named only where the DNA matches it firmly.

cdr3_length	v_call	d_call	j_call	cdr3_aa
16	TRBV6-1	.	TRBJ1-5	CASSEWGASGNQPQHF
14	TRBV5-4	TRBD1	TRBJ1-1	CASSQDRGGTEAFF
16	TRBV5-6	TRBD1	TRBJ2-2	CASSQPQGASTGELFF
16	TRBV5-1	TRBD2	TRBJ2-3	CASSLRLAGDSDTQYF
16	TRBV29-1	TRBD1	TRBJ2-2	CSAIPGQGTYAGELFF
14	TRBV7-6	.	TRBJ2-7	CASSPDFNSYEQYF
15	TRBV7-7	TRBD2	TRBJ2-1	CASSPFSGSYNEQFF
16	TRBV27	.	TRBJ1-1	CASSFSLESGDTEAFF
12	TRBV29-1	.	TRBJ1-5	CSARVGGQPQHF
16	TRBV5-4	.	TRBJ2-5	CASSLWHSGPQETQYF
17	TRBV7-9	.	TRBJ1-2	CASSQQRANKVMYGYTF
14	TRBV4-1	TRBD2	TRBJ2-5	CASSRTSGPETQYF
19	TRBV7-8	.	TRBJ2-1	CASSLALIAVQRFYNEQFF
15	TRBV19	.	TRBJ1-1	CASSTLPGQNTEAFF
12	TRBV7-6	.	TRBJ2-1	CASSLGLNEQFF
14	TRBV11-2	.	TRBJ2-2	CASSLVSRGGELFF
14	TRBV6-5	.	.	CASSYGRGTYEQYF
15	TRBV6-4	TRBD2	TRBJ2-3	CASAGTSGNTDTQYF
14	TRBV28	.	TRBJ2-1	CASHPTVSYNEQFF
16	TRBV10-3	.	TRBJ1-5	CAISESRLLSNQPQHF
15	TRBV27	.	TRBJ2-7	CASSLTGQSLYEQYF
14	TRBV19	TRBD1	TRBJ1-5	CASSTQTGNQPQHF
17	TRBV5-1	.	TRBJ1-2	CASSFHPEHRELGGYTF
15	TRBV5-4	.	TRBJ2-1	CASSSINLPGNEQFF
12	TRBV2	.	TRBJ2-7	CANEMSSYEQYF
16	TRBV27	TRBD2	TRBJ2-3	CASMGREGFPTDTQYF
14	TRBV28	TRBD1	TRBJ1-1	CASSWGTGGTEAFF
19	TRBV5-1	TRBD2	TRBJ2-5	CASFQGGHTSGCWQETQYF
13	TRBV6-4	TRBD1	TRBJ2-1	CASSRDRVNEQFF
14	TRBV7-9	.	TRBJ2-1	CASSLVASHLEQFF
18	TRBV27	.	TRBJ2-7	CASQRYPGQGPAGDEQYF
15	TRBV7-9	TRBD1	TRBJ1-2	CASSDRARPNYGYTF
17	TRBV11-3	TRBD2	TRBJ2-5	CASSLGGPGLAGETQYF